Following are 30 T cell receptor beta chains from one sample sequenced in a study of identical twins. In TCRdb, the 5' RACE reads were re-called with MiXCR into one record per CDR3 protein. The profile shows roughly 690,000 distinct CDR3 sequences, 21% of them singletons. The same data also went into a second study, on T cells expressing NK-cell markers.

Sequenced sample: PBMCs. The receptors derive from a woman aged 18 to 35 in good health.

The V call is TRBV7-2, the J call TRBJ2-7; D is possibly TRBD1 or TRBD2 (6 bases each). The V end lost 1 base, the J end lost 6 bases, and 19 bases lay between the germline ends. The germline V gene encodes CDR1 SGHTA and CDR2 FQGNSA. This CDR3 region has 16 residues. CDR3: CASSLVRGASSSEQYF. CDR3 bases: TGTGCCAGCAGCTTAGTAAGGGGGGCTAGTTCAAGCGAGCAGTACTTC.

The chain links TRBV5-1 to TRBJ2-3; D is uncertain. This CDR3 region has 13 residues. Between the trimmed V and J ends, which lost 5 bases and 4 bases, there was a span of 11 bases. CDR1 and CDR2 (germline): SGHRS, YFSETQ. CDR3 region: CASSSLSPDTQYF. In DNA, the CDR3 is TGCGCCAGCAGTTCCCTCAGTCCAGATACGCAGTATTTT.

This clonotype was seen a handful of times. The rearrangement uses TRBV29-1 and TRBJ2-1; the match to TRBD1 covers 9 bases. CDR1 SQVTM and CDR2 ANQGSEA come from the germline V gene. J was trimmed by 6 bases and V by 8 bases; bases with no gene match: 5. The CDR3 is made up of 12 amino acids. The CDR3 DNA reads TGCAGCCCGCGGACAGGGGTCAATGAGCAGTTCTTC. The encoded protein is CSPRTGVNEQFF.

This clonotype was seen a handful of times. The CDR3 region has the DNA TGTGCCAGCAGCTTTAGAAGAGCGGGAGGGAGCACAGATACGCAGTATTTT. Encoded protein: CASSFRRAGGSTDTQYF. The chain is built from TRBV2 and TRBJ2-3; 10 bases map to TRBD2. Trimming cost V 6 bases and J 0 bases; bases outside gene matches: 9. CDR3 size: 17 residues. Germline-derived CDR1 and CDR2 are SNHLY and FYNNEI.

The V and J genes are TRBV15 and TRBJ2-7, with D maybe TRBD2 (7 bases). Germline V gives CDR1 LNHNV, CDR2 YYDKDF (reference sequence). The CDR3 length is 14 residues. V gave up 8 bases and J gave up 3 bases, with 17 bases separating them. The CDR3 sequence is CATLPAGGHYEQYF. DNA for the CDR3: TGTGCCACCCTGCCGGCCGGGGGGCACTACGAGCAGTACTTC.

This clonotype was seen a handful of times. The chain joins TRBV12-3 or TRBV12-4 to TRBJ2-7; TRBD1 matches 9 bases. The V segment lost 6 bases and the J segment 2 bases; nucleotides outside the gene matches: 8. The CDR3 extends over 15 amino acids. The CDR3: CASSLSRDRAYEQYF. The DNA for the CDR3 is TGTGCCAGCAGCCTTAGCCGGGACAGGGCCTACGAGCAGTACTTC.

The chain combines TRBV15 with TRBJ2-1; 10 nucleotides agree with TRBD2. CDR1 and CDR2 (germline): LNHNV, YYDKDF (reference sequence). The CDR3 is made up of 16 amino acids. The J segment lost 7 bases and the V segment lost 0 bases, leaving 6 bases of the junction unmatched. CDR3 sequence: CATSRDPLAGENEQFF. DNA of the CDR3: TGTGCCACCAGCAGAGATCCCCTAGCGGGAGAGAATGAGCAGTTCTTC.

This clonotype came up many times. V and J are TRBV7-2 and TRBJ2-5; no clear D gene. V lost 2 bases and J lost 5, with 6 bases in between. CDR3 size: 12 residues. Germline CDR1 reads SGHTA; CDR2 reads FQGNSA. In DNA, the CDR3 is TGTGCCAGCAGCTTATCACGGGAGACCCAGTACTTC. This translates into CASSLSRETQYF.

The chain links TRBV20-1 to TRBJ2-7; D is unclear. From germline, CDR1 is DFQATT and CDR2 SNEGSKA (reference sequence). The CDR3 extends over 12 amino acids. Between the trimmed V and J ends, which lost 3 bases and 5 bases, there was a span of 11 bases. The CDR3 bases are TGCAGTGCTAGTTTGGATCTTAACGAGCAGTACTTC. Translation: CSASLDLNEQYF.

This clonotype was detected many times. This sequence joins TRBV20-1 and TRBJ1-2, with D possibly being TRBD1 (5 bases). This CDR3 has 15 residues. Germline assignment: CDR1 DFQATT and CDR2 SNEGSKA (reference sequence). V dropped 3 bases and J dropped 1 base, with 15 bases sitting between them. The CDR3 region is CSASGAGGDNYGYTF. CDR3 DNA: TGCAGTGCTAGTGGGGCCGGTGGGGATAACTATGGCTACACCTTC.

The sample holds a few counts of this clonotype. This sequence joins TRBV7-6 and TRBJ1-2; 8 bases match TRBD1. This CDR3 is 13 amino acids long. CDR1 and CDR2 from the germline V gene are SGHVS and FNYEAQ. After removal of 5 bases from V and 6 bases from J, the junction contained 5 bases not matched to a gene. The CDR3: CASSQRTGHGYTF. CDR3 coding DNA: TGTGCCAGCAGCCAGCGGACAGGGCATGGCTACACCTTC.

This clonotype appeared many times. The chain is built from TRBV27 and TRBJ1-6; D ambiguous. CDR1 and CDR2 from the germline V gene are MNHEY and SMNVEV (reference sequence). V was shortened by 3 bases and J by 15 bases, with 15 bases between the two germline ends. The CDR3 runs to 13 residues. CDR3 DNA sequence: TGTGCCAGCAGTTTCGTGGACCGACGGCACCTCCACTTT. Translation: CASSFVDRRHLHF.

On this clonotype: This may come from a read error, since a much larger clone is one base off. The chain joins TRBV5-1 to TRBJ2-1; no clear D. Looked up from germline, CDR1 is SGHRS and CDR2 is YFSETQ. This CDR3 contains 16 residues. The CDR3 nucleotides read TGCACCAGCAGCTCAACCCTAAGGGAAAGGAGACCTGAGCAGTTCTTC. Protein: CTSSSTLRERRPEQFF.

In its sample, this clonotype was seen a few times. The gene calls are TRBV6-2 or TRBV6-3 and TRBJ2-5, with 8 bases that match TRBD2. V was clipped by 8 bases and J by 5 bases; unmatched bases: 13. CDR3 size: 15 residues. Germline V lookup: CDR1 MNHEY, CDR2 SVGEGT. The CDR3 reads CASESLAGFWETQYF. CDR3 DNA: TGTGCCAGCGAGTCATTAGCGGGGTTTTGGGAGACCCAGTACTTC.

This clonotype was detected only a few times. This chain joins TRBV12-3 or TRBV12-4 and TRBJ1-2, with TRBD1 as a possible D gene (5 bases). The CDR3 totals 14 residues. Deletions cut 7 bases from V and 4 bases from J, with 16 bases between. The CDR3 nucleotides are TGTGCCAGCACCCCTTTCCAGGGATTCTATGGCTACACCTTC. It is translated as CASTPFQGFYGYTF.

The J gene is TRBJ2-5, the V gene TRBV10-3; no reliable D call. Germline V gene lookup returns CDR1 ENHRY and CDR2 SYGVKD. The CDR3 consists of 12 residues. V lost 3 bases and J lost 5, with 7 bases in between. The CDR3 DNA is TGTGCCATCAGTGAAACCGGGGAGACCCAGTACTTC. Translation: CAISETGETQYF.

This clonotype was counted a few times. This sequence joins TRBV20-1 and TRBJ1-2; D is unresolved. The germline gives CDR1 DFQATT, CDR2 SNEGSKA (reference sequence). The ends were cut back, 3 bases at V and 2 bases at J, with 7 bases in the middle. This CDR3 has 12 residues. The CDR3 loop reads CSASLANYGYTF. CDR3 DNA sequence: TGCAGTGCTAGTTTGGCAAACTATGGCTACACCTTC.

The chain uses TRBV20-1 and TRBJ2-7; 7 positions agree with TRBD1. The trim removed 5 bases at V and 7 bases at J, leaving 11 bases unmatched. Germline CDR1 is DFQATT and CDR2 is SNEGSKA (reference sequence). The CDR3 has 13 amino acids. For the CDR3, the DNA is TGCAGTGCTGCCAGGGGGTCGCTTCTGGAGCAGTACTTC. Translating it yields CSAARGSLLEQYF.

This clonotype was counted only a few times. V and J are TRBV9 and TRBJ2-1; D perhaps matches TRBD2 (6 bases). CDR1 and CDR2 (germline): SGDLS, YYNGEE. The length of the CDR3 is 16 residues. V was trimmed by 3 bases and J by 0 bases, leaving 13 bases between them. The CDR3 protein is CASSAGDRSSYNEQFF. In DNA form, the CDR3 reads TGTGCCAGCAGCGCGGGAGACCGAAGCTCCTACAATGAGCAGTTCTTC.

The chain carries TRBV7-9 and TRBJ2-7; D not certain. CDR3 length: 13 amino acids. The V and J ends lost 0 bases and 5 bases respectively, with 8 bases between them. Germline values: CDR1 SEHNR, CDR2 FQNEAQ (reference sequence). CDR3 in DNA: TGTGCCAGCAGCTTAGCAAATGCCGACGAGCAGTACTTC. It specifies CASSLANADEQYF.

Only a few counts were recorded for this clonotype. This sequence joins TRBV20-1 and TRBJ1-1; D is unresolved. This CDR3 comprises 12 residues. V lost 6 bases to trimming and J lost 0 bases, with 8 bases between them. Germline values: CDR1 DFQATT, CDR2 SNEGSKA (reference sequence). The CDR3, as DNA: TGCAGTGCCCTCGACTTGAACACTGAAGCTTTCTTT. This codes for CSALDLNTEAFF.

This clonotype came up many times. The V call is TRBV29-1, the J call TRBJ1-1; D gene ambiguous. Trimming shortened V by 6 bases and J by 3 bases, and 11 bases separated the two germline ends. The germline gives CDR1 SQVTM, CDR2 ANQGSEA. This CDR3 region has 12 residues. The CDR3 here is CSVAERYTEAFF. Here the CDR3 DNA reads TGCAGCGTCGCGGAGCGCTACACTGAAGCTTTCTTT.

J is TRBJ2-3 and V is TRBV7-6, with 8 bases matching TRBD1. V lost 0 bases to trimming and J lost 9 bases; unmatched junction nucleotides: 11. CDR1 and CDR2 (germline): SGHVS, FNYEAQ. This CDR3 has 16 residues. The CDR3, as DNA: TGTGCCAGCAGCTTAGCGCTTAGTCAGGGGGCCAGCACGCAGTATTTT. Translation gives CASSLALSQGASTQYF.

This clonotype was detected many times. The J gene is TRBJ2-1, the V gene TRBV6-5, with TRBD2 matching 9 bases. CDR1 is MNHEY and CDR2 is SVGAGI in the germline V gene. The CDR3 runs to 17 residues. J was trimmed by 2 bases and V by 4 bases; bases with no gene match: 9. In DNA form, the CDR3 reads TGTGCCAGCAGTTCCGTCCCGGGCGGGGGGGCCTACAATGAGCAGTTCTTC. Protein sequence: CASSSVPGGGAYNEQFF.

This clonotype has just a few counts. The J gene is TRBJ2-3, the V gene TRBV6-1; TRBD1 is a possible D gene (5 bases). This CDR3 comprises 15 residues. The V end lost 8 bases, the J end lost 2 bases, and 17 bases lay between the germline ends. Germline V CDR1 and CDR2: MNHNS, SASEGT. CDR3 amino acids: CASSLRRQYTDTQYF. In DNA, the CDR3 is TGTGCCAGCTCCCTCCGGAGACAGTACACAGATACGCAGTATTTT.

CDR3 residues: CASSPSLDEQFF. For the CDR3, the DNA is TGCGCCAGCAGTCCTAGTCTAGATGAGCAGTTCTTC. The V call is TRBV10-2, the J call TRBJ2-1, with no clear D. V lost 5 bases and J lost 8, with 10 bases in between. Germline assignment: CDR1 WSHSY and CDR2 SAAADI. CDR3 length: 12 residues.

The chain has TRBV7-2 and TRBJ2-3; 8 nucleotides match TRBD2. The CDR3 runs to 16 residues. Germline assignment: CDR1 SGHTA and CDR2 FQGNSA. The V and J ends lost 2 bases and 4 bases, in that order; junction bases with no gene match: 8. This chain's CDR3 is CASSLKGSGIADTQYF. CDR3 bases: TGTGCCAGCAGCTTAAAAGGTAGCGGGATAGCAGATACGCAGTATTTT.

This clonotype turned up a few times. The chain is built from TRBV20-1 and TRBJ2-7, with unresolved D. Germline V gene lookup returns CDR1 DFQATT and CDR2 SNEGSKA (reference sequence). The CDR3 has 17 amino acids. V gave up 1 base and J gave up 3 bases, with 22 bases separating them. The CDR3 DNA is TGCAGTGCTAGAGTGCTACCCCGTTTAGGCGGAAACTACGAGCAGTACTTC. Encoded protein: CSARVLPRLGGNYEQYF.

This clonotype was found many times. The chain combines TRBV15 with TRBJ2-3; D is unresolved. The V and J ends lost 8 bases and 6 bases respectively, with 15 bases between them. The CDR3 is 13 residues long. Germline V gene data show CDR1 as LNHNV and CDR2 as YYDKDF (reference sequence). CDR3 nucleotide sequence: TGTGCCACCGGGTTATGGGCCCAGGATACGCAGTATTTT. This codes for CATGLWAQDTQYF.

The chain is built from TRBV3-1 and TRBJ2-3; D remains unclear. CDR3 length: 12 residues. V lost 7 bases to trimming and J lost 7 bases, with 12 bases between them. Germline CDR1 is LGHDT and CDR2 is YNNKEL (reference sequence). For the CDR3, the DNA is TGTGCCAGCAAAGGTGAACTACATACGCAGTATTTT. This encodes CASKGELHTQYF.